This is a list of T cell receptor beta chains from one sample in a study of cytomegalovirus exposure and HLA in healthy donors. Some clones are missing from TCRdb's copy, which holds only in-frame ones; the method was immunoSEQ multiplex PCR. Of about 62,000 clones detected, approximately 78% appear once; the ten largest clones hold 9.7%. Sequenced material: PBMCs. The receptors were gathered from a man aged 40-50 years in good health and CMV-seronegative. Each CDR3 is given with its conserved first and last residue. The D gene is left open where the match is weak. Clone size is shown for a subset of rows, as once, few, many or a class of expanded clone.

j_call: TRBJ2-3
clone_size: NA
v_call: TRBV2
d_call: TRBD2
cdr3_aa: CASKTGTSGLRSTDTQYF
cdr3_nt: TGTGCCAGCAAAACCGGGACTAGCGGGTTGCGGAGCACAGATACGCAGTATTTT

j_call: TRBJ2-7
clone_size: NA
v_call: TRBV28
d_call: TRBD2
cdr3_aa: CASTSGGYGYEQYF
cdr3_nt: TGTGCCAGCACCAGCGGGGGTTATGGCTACGAGCAGTACTTC

j_call: TRBJ2-3
clone_size: NA
v_call: TRBV9
d_call: NA
cdr3_aa: CASSVGAGSTDTQYF
cdr3_nt: TGTGCCAGCAGCGTAGGGGCGGGGAGCACAGATACGCAGTATTTT

j_call: TRBJ1-3
clone_size: NA
v_call: TRBV18
d_call: NA
cdr3_aa: CASSLPRGGGNTIYF
cdr3_nt: TGTGCCAGCTCACTCCCCCGAGGGGGTGGAAACACCATATATTTT

j_call: TRBJ2-5
clone_size: NA
v_call: TRBV6-6
d_call: NA
cdr3_aa: CASTRGMGETQYF
cdr3_nt: TGTGCCAGCACCCGCGGGATGGGTGAGACCCAGTACTTC

j_call: TRBJ1-5
clone_size: NA
v_call: TRBV6-5
d_call: NA
cdr3_aa: CASRPQGYSNQPQHF
cdr3_nt: TGTGCCAGCAGACCCCAGGGTTATAGCAATCAGCCCCAGCATTTT

j_call: TRBJ2-7
clone_size: NA
v_call: TRBV2
d_call: TRBD1
cdr3_aa: CASKQGVTSYEQYF
cdr3_nt: TGTGCCAGCAAACAGGGGGTGACATCCTACGAGCAGTACTTC

j_call: TRBJ1-5
clone_size: NA
v_call: TRBV7-2
d_call: NA
cdr3_aa: CASSLGDSSQPQHF
cdr3_nt: TGTGCCAGCAGCTTAGGTGATAGCTCCCAGCCCCAGCATTTT

j_call: TRBJ2-2
clone_size: NA
v_call: TRBV28
d_call: NA
cdr3_aa: CASSLFGSGNTGELFF
cdr3_nt: TGTGCCAGCAGTTTATTTGGTAGCGGGAACACCGGGGAGCTGTTTTTT

j_call: TRBJ1-3
clone_size: NA
v_call: TRBV10-1
d_call: NA
cdr3_aa: CASSQGVGNTIYF
cdr3_nt: TGCGCCAGTTCTCAGGGTGTGGGAAACACCATATATTTT

j_call: TRBJ2-2
clone_size: NA
v_call: TRBV27
d_call: NA
cdr3_aa: CASTDREVGELFF
cdr3_nt: TGTGCCAGCACCGACAGGGAGGTCGGGGAGCTGTTTTTT

j_call: TRBJ1-2
clone_size: few
v_call: TRBV19
d_call: NA
cdr3_aa: CASSSGTNLYGYTF
cdr3_nt: TGTGCCAGTAGTAGCGGGACGAACCTCTATGGCTACACCTTC

j_call: TRBJ2-5
clone_size: NA
v_call: TRBV28
d_call: NA
cdr3_aa: CASSLSAGRGETQYF
cdr3_nt: TGTGCCAGCAGTTTATCGGCGGGACGGGGGGAGACCCAGTACTTC

j_call: TRBJ1-5
clone_size: NA
v_call: TRBV28
d_call: NA
cdr3_aa: CASSLRGSFGQPQHF
cdr3_nt: TGTGCCAGCAGCCTCAGGGGTTCTTTCGGTCAGCCCCAGCATTTT

j_call: TRBJ2-1
clone_size: NA
v_call: TRBV29-1
d_call: TRBD2
cdr3_aa: CSGRAGTSGSSSYNEQFF
cdr3_nt: TGCAGCGGGCGCGCCGGGACTAGCGGCTCCAGCTCCTACAATGAGCAGTTCTTC

j_call: TRBJ2-2
clone_size: NA
v_call: TRBV2
d_call: NA
cdr3_aa: CASRAGESNGELFF
cdr3_nt: TGTGCCAGCAGGGCTGGGGAGTCTAACGGGGAGCTGTTTTTT

j_call: TRBJ2-5
clone_size: once
v_call: TRBV7-9
d_call: TRBD1
cdr3_aa: CASRPDRWETQYF
cdr3_nt: TGTGCCAGCAGACCGGACAGGTGGGAGACCCAGTACTTC

j_call: TRBJ2-1
clone_size: NA
v_call: TRBV9
d_call: TRBD1
cdr3_aa: CASSATGDSYNEQFF
cdr3_nt: TGTGCCAGCAGCGCCACAGGGGATTCCTACAATGAGCAGTTCTTC

j_call: TRBJ2-2
clone_size: NA
v_call: TRBV5-4
d_call: TRBD2
cdr3_aa: CASSLAASGSSTGELFF
cdr3_nt: TGTGCCAGCAGTCTGGCGGCTAGCGGATCCTCCACCGGGGAGCTGTTTTTT

j_call: TRBJ2-1
clone_size: NA
v_call: TRBV6-1
d_call: TRBD2
cdr3_aa: CASSVTSHHNEQFF
cdr3_nt: TGTGCCAGCAGTGTGACTAGCCACCACAATGAGCAGTTCTTC

j_call: TRBJ1-2
clone_size: NA
v_call: TRBV5-1
d_call: NA
cdr3_aa: CASSRRGEKDYGYTF
cdr3_nt: TGCGCCAGCAGCCGAAGGGGTGAAAAGGACTATGGCTACACCTTC

j_call: TRBJ2-1
clone_size: NA
v_call: TRBV7-2
d_call: TRBD2
cdr3_aa: CASSSGTSLLHNEQFF
cdr3_nt: TGTGCCAGCAGCTCAGGGACTAGCCTACTTCACAATGAGCAGTTCTTC

j_call: TRBJ1-3
clone_size: few
v_call: TRBV6-5
d_call: NA
cdr3_aa: CASTSGNTIYF
cdr3_nt: TGTGCCTCAACTTCCGGAAACACCATATATTTT

j_call: TRBJ2-5
clone_size: NA
v_call: TRBV2
d_call: NA
cdr3_aa: CASTVELNQETQYF
cdr3_nt: TGTGCCAGCACGGTCGAACTGAACCAAGAGACCCAGTACTTC

j_call: TRBJ1-6
clone_size: NA
v_call: TRBV5-1
d_call: TRBD1
cdr3_aa: CASSPTGDRNSPLHF
cdr3_nt: TGCGCCAGCAGCCCCACAGGGGATCGGAATTCACCCCTCCACTTT

j_call: TRBJ2-3
clone_size: NA
v_call: TRBV28
d_call: NA
cdr3_aa: CATMTDTQYF
cdr3_nt: TGTGCCACCATGACAGATACGCAGTATTTT

j_call: TRBJ2-2
clone_size: NA
v_call: TRBV5-5
d_call: NA
cdr3_aa: CATQPGGAGAGTGELFF
cdr3_nt: TGTGCCACCCAGCCTGGGGGGGCAGGGGCAGGCACCGGGGAGCTGTTTTTT

j_call: TRBJ2-5
clone_size: once
v_call: TRBV5-1
d_call: NA
cdr3_aa: CASSLRGNLETQYF
cdr3_nt: TGCGCCAGCAGCTTGAGGGGTAATTTGGAGACCCAGTACTTC

j_call: TRBJ2-3
clone_size: NA
v_call: TRBV5-1
d_call: NA
cdr3_aa: CASSSAPTPAGTDTQYF
cdr3_nt: TGCGCCAGCAGCTCCGCTCCAACCCCGGCGGGCACAGATACGCAGTATTTT

j_call: TRBJ2-5
clone_size: once
v_call: TRBV13
d_call: NA
cdr3_aa: CASSLFRGGDQETQYF
cdr3_nt: TGTGCCAGCAGCTTATTTCGCGGGGGCGACCAAGAGACCCAGTACTTC

j_call: TRBJ1-6
clone_size: NA
v_call: TRBV2
d_call: NA
cdr3_aa: CASSPNQGSPLHF
cdr3_nt: TGTGCCAGCAGCCCCAACCAGGGGTCACCCCTCCACTTT

j_call: TRBJ2-7
clone_size: NA
v_call: TRBV18
d_call: TRBD1
cdr3_aa: CASSLDRDRTHPYEQYF
cdr3_nt: TGTGCCAGCTCACTGGACCGGGACAGGACTCATCCCTACGAGCAGTACTTC

j_call: TRBJ2-2
clone_size: NA
v_call: TRBV28
d_call: TRBD2
cdr3_aa: CASSPLAGTGELFF
cdr3_nt: TGTGCCAGCAGTCCCCTAGCGGGGACCGGGGAGCTGTTTTTT

j_call: TRBJ1-1
clone_size: NA
v_call: TRBV18
d_call: TRBD1
cdr3_aa: CASSTGTGDFEAFF
cdr3_nt: TGTGCCAGCTCAACCGGGACAGGCGATTTTGAGGCTTTCTTT

j_call: TRBJ1-6
clone_size: NA
v_call: TRBV5-5
d_call: TRBD1
cdr3_aa: CASSRGQDNSPLHF
cdr3_nt: TGTGCCAGCAGCCGGGGACAGGATAATTCACCCCTCCACTTT

j_call: TRBJ2-5
clone_size: few
v_call: TRBV6-5
d_call: NA
cdr3_aa: CASSGQLQETQYF
cdr3_nt: TGTGCCAGCAGTGGACAGCTCCAAGAGACCCAGTACTTC

j_call: TRBJ1-1
clone_size: NA
v_call: TRBV5-4
d_call: NA
cdr3_aa: CASSTGGTNTEAFF
cdr3_nt: TGTGCCAGCAGCACCGGCGGCACGAACACTGAAGCTTTCTTT

j_call: TRBJ1-4
clone_size: NA
v_call: TRBV2
d_call: TRBD1
cdr3_aa: CASSEAKGQLKLFF
cdr3_nt: TGTGCCAGCAGTGAAGCGAAGGGACAGCTAAAACTGTTTTTT

j_call: TRBJ1-1
clone_size: NA
v_call: TRBV2
d_call: TRBD1
cdr3_aa: CASSPTGLNTEAFF
cdr3_nt: TGTGCCAGCAGCCCGACAGGGTTGAACACTGAAGCTTTCTTT

j_call: TRBJ2-7
clone_size: once
v_call: TRBV10-2
d_call: TRBD2
cdr3_aa: CASSGRLAGVQVYEQYF
cdr3_nt: TGCGCCAGCAGTGGGCGGCTAGCGGGAGTTCAAGTATACGAGCAGTACTTC

j_call: TRBJ2-5
clone_size: NA
v_call: TRBV27
d_call: TRBD2
cdr3_aa: CASSLGGVAGGRRDQETQYF
cdr3_nt: TGTGCCAGCAGCCTTGGCGGTGTAGCGGGGGGCCGTCGCGACCAAGAGACCCAGTACTTC

j_call: TRBJ2-1
clone_size: NA
v_call: TRBV11-2
d_call: TRBD2
cdr3_aa: CASSLFSGDNEQFF
cdr3_nt: TGTGCCAGCAGCTTATTTAGCGGGGACAATGAGCAGTTCTTC

j_call: TRBJ2-5
clone_size: NA
v_call: TRBV7-2
d_call: NA
cdr3_aa: CASSSSPQETQYF
cdr3_nt: TGTGCCAGCAGCTCGTCCCCCCAAGAGACCCAGTACTTC

j_call: TRBJ2-7
clone_size: NA
v_call: TRBV6-1
d_call: TRBD2
cdr3_aa: CASGERWGGNYEQYF
cdr3_nt: TGTGCCAGCGGTGAAAGGTGGGGGGGTAACTACGAGCAGTACTTC

j_call: TRBJ2-3
clone_size: NA
v_call: TRBV4-2
d_call: NA
cdr3_aa: CASSQDPQGKSDTQYF
cdr3_nt: TGTGCCAGCAGCCAAGATCCCCAGGGTAAATCAGATACGCAGTATTTT

j_call: TRBJ2-2
clone_size: NA
v_call: TRBV18
d_call: TRBD2
cdr3_aa: CASSPSRTGTSGSGELFF
cdr3_nt: TGTGCCAGCTCACCCTCCCGAACTGGGACTAGCGGATCCGGGGAGCTGTTTTTT

j_call: TRBJ1-2
clone_size: NA
v_call: TRBV7-9
d_call: TRBD1
cdr3_aa: CASTPGQLYGYTF
cdr3_nt: TGTGCCAGCACGCCGGGACAGCTCTATGGCTACACCTTC

j_call: TRBJ2-5
clone_size: NA
v_call: TRBV12-5
d_call: NA
cdr3_aa: CASGLYGPETQYF
cdr3_nt: TGTGCTAGTGGTTTGTACGGTCCAGAGACCCAGTACTTC

j_call: TRBJ1-4
clone_size: NA
v_call: TRBV6-5
d_call: NA
cdr3_aa: CASSIQGLPNEKLFF
cdr3_nt: TGTGCCAGCAGTATACAGGGCCTCCCTAATGAAAAACTGTTTTTT

j_call: TRBJ2-1
clone_size: NA
v_call: TRBV5-1
d_call: TRBD2
cdr3_aa: CASSLGGLAVENEQFF
cdr3_nt: TGCGCCAGCAGCTTGGGGGGACTAGCGGTCGAAAATGAGCAGTTCTTC